In this sample, the clone carrying this TCR beta chain is medium-sized (0.01 to 0.1%). What it binds is not known. This CDR3 region has 17 residues. CDR1 and CDR2 from the germline V gene are MNHNS and SASEGT. V shed 0 bases and J shed 4 bases, with 15 bases lying between them. Treatment defined: randomized to nivolumab then ipilimumab (arm A) or the reverse (arm B). These data come from a study of sequential checkpoint blockade in melanoma. Broader study findings: Patients with week-13 increases in T-cell fraction and clonality benefited about 30 times more often.

The data were produced by immunoSEQ multiplex PCR, yet TCRdb's version contains in-frame clones alone and is incomplete. The sample shows approximately 5,600 clones, more than 30% of them seen only once. The sample consisted of tumor tissue (inferred from file names), taken from a patient given nivolumab and ipilimumab in sequence. The V gene is TRBV6-1, the J gene TRBJ1-4, with a possible D match to TRBD1 (5 bases). The receptor's source is a human donor with melanoma. The CDR3: CASSEASTWGFNEKLFF. The CDR3 DNA reads TGTGCCAGCAGTGAAGCGAGCACTTGGGGGTTTAATGAAAAACTGTTTTTT.